The rows below give T cell receptor beta chains drawn from one sample of a study of T cells in Graves' hyperthyroidism and ophthalmopathy. TCRdb analysed the multiplex PCR reads with MiXCR anew, one entry per CDR3 protein. The table lists about 510,000 distinct CDR3 sequences, around 50% of them singletons. Input material: peripheral blood or thyroid tissue (not recorded which). These receptors were obtained from an adult woman with Graves' disease, either hyperthyroidism or ophthalmopathy (not recorded which). Both conserved end residues are part of each CDR3. Fields, in order: D gene, clone size, V gene, J gene, CDR3 DNA, CDR3 protein. A D gene is named only where the DNA matches it firmly. Clone size, where shown, is once, few, many, or a class for clones that have expanded.

-	many	TRBV6-6	TRBJ1-5	TGTGCCAGCAGGCCACAGGGAGGGGGTCAGCCCCAGCATTTT	CASRPQGGGQPQHF
-	-	TRBV7-9	TRBJ2-7	TGTGCCAGCAGCCCCCGGGACGCGAGCTCCTACGAGCAGTACTTC	CASSPRDASSYEQYF
-	-	TRBV25-1	TRBJ1-5	TGTGCCAGCAGTGCTAGAGATGGGCCGGACAATAGCAATCAGCCCCAGCATTTT	CASSARDGPDNSNQPQHF
-	few	TRBV3-1	TRBJ2-7	TGTGCCAGCAGCCAAGTTGAAAACCACGAGCAGTACTTC	CASSQVENHEQYF
-	many	TRBV7-9	TRBJ1-1	TGTGCCAGCAGCTTAGTGCAGGGCGCCACTGAAGCTTTCTTT	CASSLVQGATEAFF
-	few	TRBV15	TRBJ1-2	TGTGCCACCAGCAGAGGGGAGCTCAACTATGGCTACACCTTC	CATSRGELNYGYTF
-	-	TRBV10-2	TRBJ2-3	TGCGCCAGCAGTGTCCCGAAGTCAGATACGCAGTATTTT	CASSVPKSDTQYF
-	once	TRBV25-1	TRBJ1-5	TGTGCCAGTAGAAGATCAGGGTGTGAGGGCAATCAGCCCCAGCATTTT	CASRRSGCEGNQPQHF
TRBD1	many	TRBV29-1	TRBJ2-5	TGCAGCGTGGGGACAGAAGAGACCCAGTACTTC	CSVGTEETQYF
TRBD2	few	TRBV20-1	TRBJ2-5	TGCAGTGCTAGCGGGGGGAGGTTC	CSASGGRF
-	many	TRBV7-9	TRBJ1-4	TGTGCCAGCAGCTTAGACCCTGACAGGATTAATGAAAAACTGTTTTTT	CASSLDPDRINEKLFF
-	-	TRBV10-3	TRBJ1-1	TGTGCCATCAGCTTCAGGGACACTGAAGCTTTCTTT	CAISFRDTEAFF
TRBD2	-	TRBV5-1	TRBJ2-2	TGCGCCAGCAGCCCGAGGACTAGCGGGACCGGGGAGCTGTTTTTT	CASSPRTSGTGELFF
-	-	TRBV4-1	TRBJ2-6	TGCGCCAGCAGCCAAGGTGTGGGGGCCAACGTCCTGACTTTC	CASSQGVGANVLTF
-	-	TRBV7-9	TRBJ2-7	TGTGCCAGCAGCTCCCCGGGAGCCCCCTACGAGCAGTACTTC	CASSSPGAPYEQYF
TRBD2	-	TRBV29-1	TRBJ2-5	TGCAGCGTGACGCTAGCGGGAGTAGAGACCCAGTACTTC	CSVTLAGVETQYF
-	-	TRBV10-3	TRBJ1-3	TGTGCCATCAGTGAGGACGACAGTTCCAGGCACACCATATATTTT	CAISEDDSSRHTIYF
TRBD1	many	TRBV9	TRBJ1-2	TGTGCCAGCAGCGTAAACCTACAGGGGATTAACTATGGCTACACCTTC	CASSVNLQGINYGYTF
-	many	TRBV19	TRBJ1-2	TGTGCCAGTAGGACAGATAATAACTATGGCTACACCTTC	CASRTDNNYGYTF
-	once	TRBV10-3	TRBJ1-1	TGTGCCATCAGTGAAGGGGGGGGCACTGAAGCTTTCTTT	CAISEGGGTEAFF
-	-	TRBV12-3/TRBV12-4	TRBJ1-6	TGTGCCAGCATTCGAGGGATTGCGGAACCCCTCCACTTT	CASIRGIAEPLHF
-	-	TRBV10-1	TRBJ2-3	TGCGCCAGCAGTGAGAGCAGGGGCGGCGCAGATACGCAGTATTTT	CASSESRGGADTQYF
-	many	TRBV10-3	TRBJ2-7	TGTGCCATCAGTACACAGTTCTACGAGCAGTACTTC	CAISTQFYEQYF
-	-	TRBV29-1	TRBJ2-7	TGCAGCGTTGAGGGTTATGAGCAGTACTTC	CSVEGYEQYF
-	-	TRBV7-2	TRBJ2-2	TGTGCCAGCAGCCGGTCAGGGCCCGCGAACACCGGGGAGCTGTTTTTT	CASSRSGPANTGELFF
TRBD1	many	TRBV11-2	TRBJ1-1	TGTGCCAGCAGCTTATCGACAGGGTCGAACACTGAAGCTTTCTTT	CASSLSTGSNTEAFF
-	-	TRBV20-1	TRBJ1-1	TGCAGTGCTAGAGCCCTATCAGCTTTCTTT	CSARALSAFF
TRBD1	few	TRBV7-2	TRBJ2-7	TGTGCCAGCAGCCGCCCTCGACAGGGCCACGAGCAGTACTTC	CASSRPRQGHEQYF
-	-	TRBV7-2	TRBJ1-1	TGTGCCAGCAGTTCCGGGCCCGAGGCTTTCTTT	CASSSGPEAFF
TRBD2	-	TRBV7-9	TRBJ2-7	TGTGCCAGCAGCTCTAGCGGGAGTAAGTACGAGCAGTACTTC	CASSSSGSKYEQYF
TRBD2	-	TRBV29-1	TRBJ2-1	TGCAGCGGCCTCACTAGCGGGACCTACAATGAGCAGTTCTTC	CSGLTSGTYNEQFF
TRBD1	many	TRBV9	TRBJ2-5	TGTGCCAGCAGCTTAGAAGGGACAGGGTACCAAGAGACCCAGTACTTC	CASSLEGTGYQETQYF
-	-	TRBV7-7	TRBJ2-5	TGTGCCAGCAGCGACCTCGACGGAGAAGAAGAGACCCAGTACTTC	CASSDLDGEEETQYF
-	many	TRBV19	TRBJ2-5	TGTGCCAGTAGTATGGCAGGGACCTCCCAAGAGACCCAGTACTTC	CASSMAGTSQETQYF
TRBD2	-	TRBV7-9	TRBJ2-7	TGTGCCGGCAGCTCCTCCCCTAGCGGCTACGAGCAGTACTTC	CAGSSSPSGYEQYF
TRBD1	many	TRBV29-1	TRBJ2-7	TGCAGCGTTCCATCCGGGACAGGGGCCTACGAGCAGTACTTC	CSVPSGTGAYEQYF
-	few	TRBV2	TRBJ1-1	TGTGCCAGCAGTGATCCGACAGCCGGGTCGGTCTTCTTT	CASSDPTAGSVFF
TRBD1	few	TRBV6-1	TRBJ2-7	TGTGCCAGCAGTGCAGGACAGGGGGCCACCTACGAGCAGTACTTC	CASSAGQGATYEQYF
-	-	TRBV20-1	TRBJ2-7	TGCAGTGCCCCGGGCACGAGCTCCTACGAGCGGTACTTC	CSAPGTSSYERYF
TRBD2	many	TRBV29-1	TRBJ2-7	TGCAGCGTTGTCCTAGCGGGCTACGAGCAGTACTTC	CSVVLAGYEQYF
-	-	TRBV10-3	TRBJ2-3	TGTGCCATCAGTGAGTCGAAAGTGGGTACGCAGTATTTT	CAISESKVGTQYF
-	many	TRBV6-6	TRBJ2-5	TGTGCCAGCAGTTACCCCGGGACGGCTCAAGAGACCCAGTACTTC	CASSYPGTAQETQYF
TRBD1	-	TRBV5-6	TRBJ1-2	TGTGCCAGCAGCGGGGGGACAGGGGACTATGGCTACACCTTC	CASSGGTGDYGYTF
-	-	TRBV10-2	TRBJ1-5	TGCGCCAGCAGTGATTATGGGTTCTATAGCAATCAGCCCCAGCATTTT	CASSDYGFYSNQPQHF
-	-	TRBV7-2	TRBJ2-3	TGTGCCAGCAGCTTCCCTAGCACAGATACGCAGTATTTT	CASSFPSTDTQYF
-	-	TRBV20-1	TRBJ2-2	TGCAGTGCTAGAGATAAGGGCTCCGGGGAGCTGTTTTTT	CSARDKGSGELFF
TRBD1	-	TRBV20-1	TRBJ1-2	TGCAGTGCTGACACTGGGGACAGGGGCAGGGGCTACACCTTC	CSADTGDRGRGYTF
TRBD1	-	TRBV10-2	TRBJ2-1	TGCGCCAGCAGGACAGGGGGGGATGAGCAGTTCTTC	CASRTGGDEQFF
TRBD1	-	TRBV5-1	TRBJ1-4	TGCGCCAGCAGGACCGGGACAGAAGCAACTAATGAAAAACTGTTTTTT	CASRTGTEATNEKLFF
TRBD2	-	TRBV13	TRBJ2-5	TGTGCCAGCCGGGGACTAGCGGGAGGGGTGGAGACCCAGTACTTC	CASRGLAGGVETQYF
-	-	TRBV7-8	TRBJ2-5	TGTGCCAGCAGCTTTCTAACAGGGAGACAAGAGACCCAGTACTTC	CASSFLTGRQETQYF
-	few	TRBV19	TRBJ1-5	TGTGCCAGTAGTCCCGGGACAATCAATCAGCCCCAGCATTTT	CASSPGTINQPQHF
TRBD2	-	TRBV20-1	TRBJ2-7	TGCAGTGCTAGAGACGGGACTAGCGGGTCCAACGAGCAGTACTTC	CSARDGTSGSNEQYF
-	few	TRBV11-1	TRBJ1-1	TGTGCCAGCAGCTTTGAGGGAGTTCCGAACACTGAAGCTTTCTTT	CASSFEGVPNTEAFF
TRBD1	many	TRBV25-1	TRBJ1-6	TGTGCCAGCAGTCACCCGGGACAGGGTTATTCTTCACCCCTCCACTTT	CASSHPGQGYSSPLHF
TRBD1	-	TRBV20-1	TRBJ1-6	TGCAGTGCTCCGGACAGGCAGAATTCACCCCTCCACTTT	CSAPDRQNSPLHF
-	once	TRBV7-6	TRBJ2-5	TGTGCCAGCAGCTTAGCGGTGGTCAACCGAAGGGAGACCCAGTACTTC	CASSLAVVNRRETQYF